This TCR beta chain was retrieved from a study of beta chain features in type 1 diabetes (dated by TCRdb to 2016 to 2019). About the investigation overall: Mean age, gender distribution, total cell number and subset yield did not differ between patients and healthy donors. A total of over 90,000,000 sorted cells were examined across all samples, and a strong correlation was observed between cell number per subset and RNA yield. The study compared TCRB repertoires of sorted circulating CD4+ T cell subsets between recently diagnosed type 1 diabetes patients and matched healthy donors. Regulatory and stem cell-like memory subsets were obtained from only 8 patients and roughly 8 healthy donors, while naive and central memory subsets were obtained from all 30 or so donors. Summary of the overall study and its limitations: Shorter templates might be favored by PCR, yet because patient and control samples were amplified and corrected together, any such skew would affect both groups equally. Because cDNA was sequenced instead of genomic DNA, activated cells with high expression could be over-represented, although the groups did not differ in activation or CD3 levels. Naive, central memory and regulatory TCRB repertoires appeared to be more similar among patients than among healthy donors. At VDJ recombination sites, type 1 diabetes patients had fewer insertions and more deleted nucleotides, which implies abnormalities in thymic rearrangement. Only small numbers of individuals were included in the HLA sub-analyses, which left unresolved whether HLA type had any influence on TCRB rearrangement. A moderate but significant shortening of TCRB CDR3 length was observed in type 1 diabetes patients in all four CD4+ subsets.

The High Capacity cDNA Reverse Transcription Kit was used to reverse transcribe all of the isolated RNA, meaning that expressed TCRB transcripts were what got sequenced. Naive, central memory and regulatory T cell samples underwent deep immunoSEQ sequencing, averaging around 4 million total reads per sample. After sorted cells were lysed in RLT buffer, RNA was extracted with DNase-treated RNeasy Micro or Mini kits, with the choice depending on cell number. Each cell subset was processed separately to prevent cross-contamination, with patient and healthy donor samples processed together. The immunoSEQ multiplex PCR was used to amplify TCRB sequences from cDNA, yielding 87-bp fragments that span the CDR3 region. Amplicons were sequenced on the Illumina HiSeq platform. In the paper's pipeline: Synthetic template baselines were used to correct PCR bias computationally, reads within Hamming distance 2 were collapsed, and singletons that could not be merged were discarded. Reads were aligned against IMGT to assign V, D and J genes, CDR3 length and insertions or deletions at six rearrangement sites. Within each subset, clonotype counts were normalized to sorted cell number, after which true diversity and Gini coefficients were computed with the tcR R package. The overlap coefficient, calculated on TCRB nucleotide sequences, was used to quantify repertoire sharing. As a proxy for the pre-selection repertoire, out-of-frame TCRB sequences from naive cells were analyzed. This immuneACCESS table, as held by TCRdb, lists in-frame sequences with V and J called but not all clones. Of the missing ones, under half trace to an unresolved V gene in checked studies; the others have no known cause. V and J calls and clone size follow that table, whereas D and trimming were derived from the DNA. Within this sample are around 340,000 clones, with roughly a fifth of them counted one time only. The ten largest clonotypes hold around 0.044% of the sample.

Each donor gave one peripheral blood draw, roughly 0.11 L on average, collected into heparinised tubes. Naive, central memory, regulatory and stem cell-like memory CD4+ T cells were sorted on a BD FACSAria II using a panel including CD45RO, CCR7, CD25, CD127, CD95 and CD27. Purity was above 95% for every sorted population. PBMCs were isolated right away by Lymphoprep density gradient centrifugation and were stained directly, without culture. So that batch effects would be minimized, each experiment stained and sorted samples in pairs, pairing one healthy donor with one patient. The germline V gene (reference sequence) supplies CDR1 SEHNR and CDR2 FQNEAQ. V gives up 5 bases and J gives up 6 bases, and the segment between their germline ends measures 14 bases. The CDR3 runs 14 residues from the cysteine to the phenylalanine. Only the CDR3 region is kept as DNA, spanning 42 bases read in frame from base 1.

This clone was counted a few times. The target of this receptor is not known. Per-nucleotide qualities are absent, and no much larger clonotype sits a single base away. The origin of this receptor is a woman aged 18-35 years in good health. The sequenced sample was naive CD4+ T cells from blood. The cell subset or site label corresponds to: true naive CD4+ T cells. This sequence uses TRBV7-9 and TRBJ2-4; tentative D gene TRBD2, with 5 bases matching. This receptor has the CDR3 CASSPPRDGNIQYF. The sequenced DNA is TGTGCCAGCAGCCCGCCCCGGGATGGAAACATTCAGTACTTC.